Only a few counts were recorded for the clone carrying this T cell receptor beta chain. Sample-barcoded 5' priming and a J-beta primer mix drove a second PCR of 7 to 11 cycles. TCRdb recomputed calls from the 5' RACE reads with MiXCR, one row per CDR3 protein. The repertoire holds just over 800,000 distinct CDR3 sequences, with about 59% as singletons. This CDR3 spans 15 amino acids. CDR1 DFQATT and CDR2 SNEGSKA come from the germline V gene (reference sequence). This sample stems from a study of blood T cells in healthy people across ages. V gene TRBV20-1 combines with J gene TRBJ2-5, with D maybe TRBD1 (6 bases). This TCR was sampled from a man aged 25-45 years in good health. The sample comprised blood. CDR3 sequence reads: CSADGVGGGQETQYF. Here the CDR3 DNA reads TGCAGCGCCGACGGAGTAGGGGGTGGGCAAGAGACCCAGTACTTC.